The clone carrying this TCR beta chain was recorded at least ten times. This sample is drawn from a study of early T cells in non-severe SARS-CoV-2 infection. Study-level background: It was bulk RNA from unsorted whole blood that was sequenced, and the chains were unpaired.

In TCRdb, the 5' RACE reads were re-called with MiXCR into one record per CDR3 protein. The sample comprises 40,000 to 55,000 distinct CDR3 sequences, around 3.6% of which are singletons, and over 3% rests with the top ten. Germline CDR1 reads DFQATT; CDR2 reads SNEGSKA (reference sequence). This CDR3 is built from 14 residues. Trimming shortened V by 5 bases and J by 0 bases, and 11 bases separated the two germline ends. The chain combines TRBV20-1 with TRBJ2-1; TRBD1 is a possible D gene (6 bases). Sequencing was done on a sample of whole blood. This sequence originates from an adult who was a healthcare worker with PCR-confirmed SARS-CoV-2 infection or an uninfected control (not recorded which). CDR3 in DNA: TGCAGTGCTGAACTACAGGGCTCCTACAATGAGCAGTTCTTC. Amino acids: CSAELQGSYNEQFF.